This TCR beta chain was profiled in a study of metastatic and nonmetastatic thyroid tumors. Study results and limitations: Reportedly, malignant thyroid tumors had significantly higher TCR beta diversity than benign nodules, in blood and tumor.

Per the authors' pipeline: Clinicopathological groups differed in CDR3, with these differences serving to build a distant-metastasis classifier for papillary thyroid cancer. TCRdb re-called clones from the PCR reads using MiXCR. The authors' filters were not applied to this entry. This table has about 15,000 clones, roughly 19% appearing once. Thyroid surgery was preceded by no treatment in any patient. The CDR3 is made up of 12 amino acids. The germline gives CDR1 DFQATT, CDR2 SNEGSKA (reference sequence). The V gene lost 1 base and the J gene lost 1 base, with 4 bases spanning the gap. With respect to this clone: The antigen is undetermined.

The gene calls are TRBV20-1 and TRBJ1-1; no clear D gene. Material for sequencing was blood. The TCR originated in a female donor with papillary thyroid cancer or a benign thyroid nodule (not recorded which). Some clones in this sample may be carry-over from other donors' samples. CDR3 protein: CSARAGNTEAFF. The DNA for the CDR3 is TGCAGTGCTAGAGCAGGGAACACTGAAGCTTTCTTT.